This entry lists 4 T cell receptor beta chains sequenced from one sample in a study of CD8+ T cells in alopecia areata (dated by TCRdb to 2016 to 2019). Taken with the paper, the label for time point translates to: about 4 weeks on oral tofacitinib. This sample's treatment or condition label indicates: oral pan-JAK inhibitor, 5-10 mg twice daily. Library preparation was by the immunoSEQ multiplex PCR assay. To provide template for TCR sequencing, every sample had RNA extracted and reverse transcribed into cDNA. This is the immuneACCESS table as TCRdb keeps it, with only in-frame sequences that have V and J called. A part of the clones is gone; compared with another copy, unresolved V genes explain less than half, and the rest is unexplained. The sample table lists about 120,000 clones, roughly 58% of them with a count of one. The top ten clones comprise roughly 30% of the sample. Sequenced material: CD8+ T cells sorted from blood, taken at week 4, from a patient treated with tofacitinib. The receptor set was obtained from a human donor with alopecia areata.

This rearrangement joins TRBV14 to TRBJ2-2; no definite D call. The CDR3 is made up of 15 amino acids. The germline gives CDR1 SGHDN, CDR2 FVKESK. Trimming stripped 0 bases from V and 5 bases from J, with 10 bases between. CDR3 in DNA: TGTGCCAGCAGCCAAGATCTCCCGAGTACCGGGGAGCTGTTTTTT. This gives the protein CASSQDLPSTGELFF.

The genes are TRBV2 and TRBJ2-5, with 7 nucleotides matching TRBD2. Losses at the gene ends were 1 base for V and 5 bases for J; bases not matched to a gene: 13. Germline CDR1 SNHLY, CDR2 FYNNEI. The CDR3 length is 17 residues. The CDR3 is CASSEGALSGIGETQYF. As DNA, the CDR3 is TGTGCCAGCAGTGAAGGGGCATTGAGCGGGATAGGCGAGACCCAGTACTTC.

This chain connects TRBV23-1 to TRBJ1-1; D is perhaps TRBD1 (5 bases). TRBV23-1 is an ORF for which the function is uncertain. CDR3 length: 15 amino acids. The V end lost 6 bases, the J end lost 1 base, and 15 bases lay between the germline ends. The CDR3 sequence: CASRTPGRPNTEAFF. The DNA for the CDR3 is TGCGCCAGCAGGACTCCGGGACGGCCGAACACTGAAGCTTTCTTT.

The rearrangement uses TRBV5-1 and TRBJ2-5; no clear D. The CDR3 is 11 residues long. Germline V lookup: CDR1 SGHRS, CDR2 YFSETQ. V dropped 6 bases and J dropped 2 bases, with 5 bases sitting between them. The CDR3 spells CASNYQETQYF. The CDR3, as DNA: TGCGCCAGCAACTATCAAGAGACCCAGTACTTC.